This TCR beta chain was retrieved from a study of CD8 T cells in Susac syndrome. When the RNA was reverse transcribed, random hexamers were used with an input of about 0.45 to 1 ug. An immunoSEQ multiplex PCR amplified TCR beta CDR3 over 54 Vbeta and 13 Jbeta. MiXCR, applied by TCRdb to the immunoSEQ multiplex PCR reads, yields one record per CDR3 protein. The sample contains some 400,000 distinct CDR3 sequences, about 85% of which appear only once. Sequencing targeted TCR beta in blood CD8+ and CD4+ T cells. What was sequenced was CD8+ T cells from PBMCs. This clonotype originated in a human donor with multiple sclerosis.

The CDR3 sequence is CASSLVGGGPGGSYGYTF. The DNA of the CDR3 is TGTGCCAGCAGTTTAGTAGGAGGGGGTCCCGGGGGGTCATATGGCTACACCTTC. This sequence joins TRBV27 and TRBJ1-2, with D perhaps matching TRBD1 (6 bases). Germline V gene data show CDR1 as MNHEY and CDR2 as SMNVEV (reference sequence). There are 18 residues in the CDR3. V shed 2 bases and J shed 5 bases, with 24 bases lying between them.